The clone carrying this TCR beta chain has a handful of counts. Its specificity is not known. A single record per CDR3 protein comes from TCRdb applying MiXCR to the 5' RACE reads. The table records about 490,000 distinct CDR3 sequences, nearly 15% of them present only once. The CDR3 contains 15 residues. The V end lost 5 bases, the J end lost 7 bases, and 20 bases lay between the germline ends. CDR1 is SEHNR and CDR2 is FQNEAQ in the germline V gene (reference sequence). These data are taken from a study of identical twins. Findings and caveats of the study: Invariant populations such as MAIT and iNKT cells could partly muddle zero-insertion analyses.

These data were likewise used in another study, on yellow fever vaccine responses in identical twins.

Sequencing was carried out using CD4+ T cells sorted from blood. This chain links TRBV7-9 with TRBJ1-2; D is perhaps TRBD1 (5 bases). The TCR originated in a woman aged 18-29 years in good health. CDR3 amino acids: CASSPLMGGWGGYTF. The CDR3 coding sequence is TGTGCCAGCAGCCCCCTGATGGGGGGTTGGGGTGGCTACACCTTC.